The clone carrying this T cell receptor beta chain was seen at least ten times. What it binds is not known. This sample is part of a study of early T cells in non-severe SARS-CoV-2 infection. General study results and limits: VDJdb matches were skewed toward anti-spike CD8 T cell responses.

TCRdb reprocessed the 5' RACE reads via MiXCR and lists one record per CDR3 protein. The top ten clones hold approximately 4.7% of a sample with tens of thousands of distinct CDR3 sequences, 4% to 4.5% of them seen once. The germline CDR1 and CDR2 sequences are SQVTM and ANQGSEA. V lost 2 bases and J lost 9; bases outside the gene matches: 6. CDR3 size: 13 residues. The chain employs TRBV29-1 and TRBJ2-1; the match to TRBD1 covers 8 bases. This clonotype was obtained from an adult who was a healthcare worker with PCR-confirmed SARS-CoV-2 infection or an uninfected control (not recorded which). Material: whole blood. CDR3 sequence reads: CSVEPTGAGEQFF. CDR3 nucleotides: TGCAGCGTTGAACCGACAGGGGCCGGTGAGCAGTTCTTC.